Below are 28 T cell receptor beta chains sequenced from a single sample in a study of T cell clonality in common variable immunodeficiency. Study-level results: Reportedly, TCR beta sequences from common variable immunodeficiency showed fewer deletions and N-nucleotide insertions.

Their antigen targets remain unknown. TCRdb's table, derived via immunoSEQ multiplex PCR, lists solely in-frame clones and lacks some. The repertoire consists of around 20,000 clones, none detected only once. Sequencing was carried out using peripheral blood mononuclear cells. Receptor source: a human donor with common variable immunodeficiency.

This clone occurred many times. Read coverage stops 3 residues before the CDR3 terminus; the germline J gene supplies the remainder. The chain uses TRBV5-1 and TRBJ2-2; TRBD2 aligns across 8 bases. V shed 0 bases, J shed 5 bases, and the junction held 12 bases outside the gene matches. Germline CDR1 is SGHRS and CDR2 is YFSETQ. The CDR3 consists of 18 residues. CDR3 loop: CASSLEAGRGAWTGELFF. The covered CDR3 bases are TGCGCCAGCAGCTTGGAGGCGGGGCGGGGGGCGTGGACCGGGGAG. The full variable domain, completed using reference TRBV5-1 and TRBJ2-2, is KAGVTQTPRYLIKTRGQQVTLSCSPISGHRSVSWYQQTPGQGLQFLFEYFSETQRNKGNFPGRFSGRQFSNSRSEMNVSTLELGDSALYLCASSLEAGRGAWTGELFFGEGSRLTVL.

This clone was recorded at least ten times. The CDR3 bases that were read are TGTGCCAGCAGTGAGATGGTGACTAGCGGGATACAAGAGACC. It encodes CASSEMVTSGIQET. The entire CDR3 sequence reads CASSEMVTSGIQETQYF. The V gene is TRBV2, the J gene TRBJ2-5; 11 positions match TRBD2. The CDR3 goes on 3 residues after the read ends, and that part is filled in from the germline J gene. In germline, CDR1 is SNHLY, CDR2 FYNNEI. The trim removed 3 bases at V and 2 bases at J, leaving 8 bases unmatched. The CDR3 covers 17 residues. Combining the CDR3 with reference TRBV2 and TRBJ2-5 gives the whole variable domain EPEVTQTPSHQVTQMGQEVILRCVPISNHLYFYWYRQILGQKVEFLVSFYNNEISEKSEIFDDQFSVERPDGSNFTLKIRSTKLEDSAMYFCASSEMVTSGIQETQYFGPGTRLLVL.

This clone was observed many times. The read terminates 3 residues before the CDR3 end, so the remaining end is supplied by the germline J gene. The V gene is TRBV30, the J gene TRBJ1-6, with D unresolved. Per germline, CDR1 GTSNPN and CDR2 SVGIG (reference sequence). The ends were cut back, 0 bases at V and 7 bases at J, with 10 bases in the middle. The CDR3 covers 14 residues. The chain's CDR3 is CAWSVGQANSPLHF. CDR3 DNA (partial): TGTGCCTGGAGTGTTGGGCAGGCGAATTCACCC. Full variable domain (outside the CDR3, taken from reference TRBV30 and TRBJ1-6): SQTIHQWPATLVQPVGSPLSLECTVEGTSNPNLYWYRQAAGRGLQLLFYSVGIGQISSEVPQNLSASRPQDRQFILSSKKLLLSDSGFYLCAWSVGQANSPLHFGNGTRLTVT.

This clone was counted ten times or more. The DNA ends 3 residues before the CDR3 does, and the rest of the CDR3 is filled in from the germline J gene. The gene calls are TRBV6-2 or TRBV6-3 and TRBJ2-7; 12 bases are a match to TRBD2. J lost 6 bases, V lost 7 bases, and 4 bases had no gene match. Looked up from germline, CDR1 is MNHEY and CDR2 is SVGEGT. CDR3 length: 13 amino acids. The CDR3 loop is CASKTSGGTEQYF. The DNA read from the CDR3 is TGTGCCAGCAAAACTAGCGGGGGGACCGAG.

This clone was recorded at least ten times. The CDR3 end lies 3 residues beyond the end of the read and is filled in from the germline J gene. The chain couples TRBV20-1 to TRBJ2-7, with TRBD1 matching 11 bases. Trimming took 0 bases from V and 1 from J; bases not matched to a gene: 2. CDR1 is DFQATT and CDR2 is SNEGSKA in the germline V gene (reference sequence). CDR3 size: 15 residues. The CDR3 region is CSARDGTGGSYEQYF. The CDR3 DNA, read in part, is TGCAGTGCTAGAGATGGGACAGGGGGGTCCTACGAG.

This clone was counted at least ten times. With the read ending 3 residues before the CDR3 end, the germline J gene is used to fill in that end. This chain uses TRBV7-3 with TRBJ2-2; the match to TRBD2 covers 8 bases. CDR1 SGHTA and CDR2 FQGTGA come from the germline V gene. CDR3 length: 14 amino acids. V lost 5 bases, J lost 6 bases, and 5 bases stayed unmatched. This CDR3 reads CASSPGLVAGELFF. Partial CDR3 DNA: TGTGCCAGCAGCCCGGGACTAGTAGCCGGGGAG.

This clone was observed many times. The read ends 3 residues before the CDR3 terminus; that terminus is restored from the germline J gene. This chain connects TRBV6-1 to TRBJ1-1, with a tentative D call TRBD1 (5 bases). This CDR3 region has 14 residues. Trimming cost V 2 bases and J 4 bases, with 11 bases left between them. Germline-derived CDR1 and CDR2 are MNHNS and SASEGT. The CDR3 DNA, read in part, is TGTGCCAGCAGTGAAATGGGGCAGCTCACTGAA. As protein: CASSEMGQLTE. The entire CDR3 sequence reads CASSEMGQLTEAFF.

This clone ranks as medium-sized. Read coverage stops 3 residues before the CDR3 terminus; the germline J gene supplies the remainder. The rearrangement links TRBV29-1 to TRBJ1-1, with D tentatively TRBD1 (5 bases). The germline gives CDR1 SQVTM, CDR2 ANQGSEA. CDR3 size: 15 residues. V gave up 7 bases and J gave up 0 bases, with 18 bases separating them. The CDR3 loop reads CSGSPGWGMNTEAFF. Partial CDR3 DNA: TGCAGCGGGAGCCCAGGGTGGGGAATGAACACTGAA.

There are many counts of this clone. CDR3 residues: CASSGNRGNQPQHF. The part of the CDR3 DNA that was read is TGTGCCAGCAGTGGTAATCGGGGCAATCAGCCC. The V call is TRBV2, the J call TRBJ1-5; the D is unclear. The DNA ends 3 residues before the CDR3 does, and the rest of the CDR3 is filled in from the germline J gene. The V and J ends lost 4 bases and 2 bases respectively, with 9 bases between them. From germline, CDR1 is SNHLY and CDR2 FYNNEI. This CDR3 has 14 residues.

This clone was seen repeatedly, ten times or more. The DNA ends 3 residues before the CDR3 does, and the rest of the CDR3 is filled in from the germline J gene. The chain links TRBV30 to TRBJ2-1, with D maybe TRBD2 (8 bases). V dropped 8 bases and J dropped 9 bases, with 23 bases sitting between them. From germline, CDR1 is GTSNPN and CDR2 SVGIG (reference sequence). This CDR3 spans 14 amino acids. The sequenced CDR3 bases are TGTGCCCTGCTCGGGAGGGCAGGGGGGCGTGAG. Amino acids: CALLGRAGGRE. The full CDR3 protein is CALLGRAGGREQFF.

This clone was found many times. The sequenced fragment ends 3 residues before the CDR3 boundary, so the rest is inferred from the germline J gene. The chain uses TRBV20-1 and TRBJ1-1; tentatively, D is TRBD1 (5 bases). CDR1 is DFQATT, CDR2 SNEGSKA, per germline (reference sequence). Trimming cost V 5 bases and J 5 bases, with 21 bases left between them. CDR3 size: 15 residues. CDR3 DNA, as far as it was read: TGCAGTGCTTCCCCCGACATAGCAGGGAGAACTGAA. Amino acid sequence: CSASPDIAGRTE. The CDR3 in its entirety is CSASPDIAGRTEAFF.

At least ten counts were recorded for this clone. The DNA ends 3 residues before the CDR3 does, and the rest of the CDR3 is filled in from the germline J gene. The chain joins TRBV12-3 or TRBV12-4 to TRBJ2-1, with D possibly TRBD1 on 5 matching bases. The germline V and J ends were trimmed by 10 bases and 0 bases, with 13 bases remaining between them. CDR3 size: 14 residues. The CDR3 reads CATNGDSSYNEQFF. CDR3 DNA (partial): TGTGCCACCAATGGAGACAGCTCCTACAATGAG.

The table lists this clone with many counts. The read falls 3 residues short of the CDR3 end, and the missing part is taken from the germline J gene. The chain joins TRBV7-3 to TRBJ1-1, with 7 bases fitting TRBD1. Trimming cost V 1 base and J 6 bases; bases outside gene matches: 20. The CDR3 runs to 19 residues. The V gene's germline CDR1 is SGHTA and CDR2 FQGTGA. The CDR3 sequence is CASSLNPGFGAGTVSEAFF. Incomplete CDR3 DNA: TGTGCCAGCAGCTTAAACCCGGGGTTCGGCGCAGGGACAGTGTCTGAA.

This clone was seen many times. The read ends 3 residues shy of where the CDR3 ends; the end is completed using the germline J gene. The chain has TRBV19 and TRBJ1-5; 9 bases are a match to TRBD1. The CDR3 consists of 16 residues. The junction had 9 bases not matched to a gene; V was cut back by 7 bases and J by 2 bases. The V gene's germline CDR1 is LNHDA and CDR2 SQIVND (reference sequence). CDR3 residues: CASIEDRGRGNQPQHF. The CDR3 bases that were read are TGTGCCAGTATAGAGGACAGGGGACGGGGCAATCAGCCC.

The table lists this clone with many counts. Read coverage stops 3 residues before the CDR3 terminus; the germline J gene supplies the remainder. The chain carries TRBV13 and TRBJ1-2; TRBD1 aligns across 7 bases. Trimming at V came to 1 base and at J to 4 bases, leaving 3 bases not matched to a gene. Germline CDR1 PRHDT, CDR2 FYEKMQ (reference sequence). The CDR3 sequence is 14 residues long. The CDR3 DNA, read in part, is TGTGCCAGCAGCTTAGCCCAGGGGGTCTATGGC. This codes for CASSLAQGVYG. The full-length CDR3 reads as CASSLAQGVYGYTF.

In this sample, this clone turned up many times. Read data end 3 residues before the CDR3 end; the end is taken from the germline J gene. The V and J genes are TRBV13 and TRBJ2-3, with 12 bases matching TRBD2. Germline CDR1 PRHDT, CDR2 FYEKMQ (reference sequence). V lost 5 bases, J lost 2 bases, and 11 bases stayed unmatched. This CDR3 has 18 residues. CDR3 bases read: TGTGCCAGCAGCCCAACTCTAGCGGGGGGGCCTTCCACAGATACG. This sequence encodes CASSPTLAGGPSTDT. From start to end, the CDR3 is CASSPTLAGGPSTDTQYF. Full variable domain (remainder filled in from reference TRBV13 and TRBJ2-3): AAGVIQSPRHLIKEKRETATLKCYPIPRHDTVYWYQQGPGQDPQFLISFYEKMQSDKGSIPDRFSAQQFSDYHSELNMSSLELGDSALYFCASSPTLAGGPSTDTQYFGPGTRLTVL.

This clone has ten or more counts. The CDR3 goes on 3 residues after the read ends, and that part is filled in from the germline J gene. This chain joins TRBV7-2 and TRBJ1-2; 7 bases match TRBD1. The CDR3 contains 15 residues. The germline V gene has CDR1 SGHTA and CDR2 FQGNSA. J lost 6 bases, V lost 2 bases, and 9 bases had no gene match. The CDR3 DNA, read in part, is TGTGCCAGCAGCTTAACGGCAGGGGGAAGCCATGGC. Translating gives CASSLTAGGSHG. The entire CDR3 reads CASSLTAGGSHGYTF.

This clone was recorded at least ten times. CDR3 DNA, as far as it was read: TGTGCCAGCAGTGGACTAGCGGGGGGCCTTACGAGCACAGATACG. Protein: CASSGLAGGLTSTDT. The complete CDR3 protein is CASSGLAGGLTSTDTQYF. The V and J genes are TRBV2 and TRBJ2-3; 13 bases map to TRBD2. The CDR3 goes on 3 residues after the read ends, and that part is filled in from the germline J gene. Unmatched junction bases numbered 7, after V lost 4 bases and J lost 0 bases. CDR3 length: 18 amino acids. Germline V gives CDR1 SNHLY, CDR2 FYNNEI.

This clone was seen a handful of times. CDR3 bases read: TGTGCCAGCAGTGGACAGGGAGGTAATGAG. As protein: CASSGQGGNE. The whole CDR3 sequence is CASSGQGGNEQFF. The chain employs TRBV6-1 and TRBJ2-1, with D perhaps matching TRBD1 (7 bases). The CDR3 extends 3 residues past the end of the read, so its final part is completed from the germline J gene. Between the trimmed V and J ends, which lost 4 bases and 7 bases, there was a span of 11 bases. This CDR3 spans 13 amino acids. Germline V CDR1 and CDR2: MNHNS, SASEGT.

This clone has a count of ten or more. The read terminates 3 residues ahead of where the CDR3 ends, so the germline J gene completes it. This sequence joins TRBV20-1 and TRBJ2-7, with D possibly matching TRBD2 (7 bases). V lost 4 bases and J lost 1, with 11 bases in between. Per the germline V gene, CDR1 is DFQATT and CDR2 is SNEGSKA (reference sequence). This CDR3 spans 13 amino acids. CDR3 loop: CSATKGGSYEQYF. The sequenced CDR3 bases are TGCAGTGCTACTAAGGGGGGGTCCTACGAG.

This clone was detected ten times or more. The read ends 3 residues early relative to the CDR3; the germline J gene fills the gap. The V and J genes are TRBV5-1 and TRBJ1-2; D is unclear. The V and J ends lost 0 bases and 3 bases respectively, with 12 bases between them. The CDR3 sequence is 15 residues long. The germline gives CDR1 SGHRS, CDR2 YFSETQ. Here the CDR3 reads CASSLVRSSYYGYTF. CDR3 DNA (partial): TGCGCCAGCAGCTTGGTGCGTTCTAGCTACTATGGC.

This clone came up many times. CDR3 bases read: TGTGCCAGCAGCCAAGAAGCAGGGAACCTACCC. The encoded protein is CASSQEAGNLP. The entire CDR3 protein is CASSQEAGNLPLHF. V gene TRBV4-2 combines with J gene TRBJ1-6, with a weak D call TRBD1 (5 bases). The read terminates 3 residues ahead of where the CDR3 ends, so the germline J gene completes it. CDR3 length: 14 residues. V lost 0 bases, J lost 12 bases, and 12 bases lay in between. Germline V gene data show CDR1 as LGHNA and CDR2 as YNFKEQ.

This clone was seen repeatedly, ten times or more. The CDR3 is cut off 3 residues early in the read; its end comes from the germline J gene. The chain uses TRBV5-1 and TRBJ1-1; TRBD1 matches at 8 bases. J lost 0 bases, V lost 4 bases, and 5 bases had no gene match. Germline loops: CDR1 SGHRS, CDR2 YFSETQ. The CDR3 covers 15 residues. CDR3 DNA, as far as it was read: TGCGCCAGCAGCGGATCGACAGGGGTGAACACTGAA. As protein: CASSGSTGVNTE. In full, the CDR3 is CASSGSTGVNTEAFF.

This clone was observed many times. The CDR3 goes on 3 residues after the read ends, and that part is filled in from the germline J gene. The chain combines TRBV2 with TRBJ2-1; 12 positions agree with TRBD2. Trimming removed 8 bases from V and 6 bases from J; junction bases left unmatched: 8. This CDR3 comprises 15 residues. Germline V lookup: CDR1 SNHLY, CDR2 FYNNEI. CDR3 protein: CASGGGLAGSNEQFF. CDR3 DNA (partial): TGTGCCAGCGGGGGCGGACTAGCGGGGTCCAATGAG.

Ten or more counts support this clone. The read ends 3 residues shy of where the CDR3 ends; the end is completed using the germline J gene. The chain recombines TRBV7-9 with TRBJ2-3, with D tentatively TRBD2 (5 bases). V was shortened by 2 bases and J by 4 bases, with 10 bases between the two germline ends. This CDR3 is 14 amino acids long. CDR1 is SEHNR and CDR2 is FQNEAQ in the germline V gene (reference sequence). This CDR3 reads CASSLSGSADTQYF. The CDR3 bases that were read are TGTGCCAGCAGCTTATCGGGGAGCGCAGATACG.

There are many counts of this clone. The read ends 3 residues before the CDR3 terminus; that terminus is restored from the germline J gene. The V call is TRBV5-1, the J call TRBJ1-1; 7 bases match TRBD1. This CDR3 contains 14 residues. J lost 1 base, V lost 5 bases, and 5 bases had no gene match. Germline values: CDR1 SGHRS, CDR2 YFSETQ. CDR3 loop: CASRPRQGNTEAFF. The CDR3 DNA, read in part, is TGCGCCAGCAGGCCGCGACAGGGGAACACTGAA.

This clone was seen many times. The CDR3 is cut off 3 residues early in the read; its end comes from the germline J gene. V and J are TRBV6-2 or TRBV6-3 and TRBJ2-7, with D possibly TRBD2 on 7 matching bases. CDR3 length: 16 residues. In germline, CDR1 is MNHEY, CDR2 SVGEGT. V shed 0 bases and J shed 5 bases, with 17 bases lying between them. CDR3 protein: CASSYSIGGARNEQYF. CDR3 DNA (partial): TGTGCCAGCAGTTACTCGATAGGGGGGGCTCGCAACGAG.

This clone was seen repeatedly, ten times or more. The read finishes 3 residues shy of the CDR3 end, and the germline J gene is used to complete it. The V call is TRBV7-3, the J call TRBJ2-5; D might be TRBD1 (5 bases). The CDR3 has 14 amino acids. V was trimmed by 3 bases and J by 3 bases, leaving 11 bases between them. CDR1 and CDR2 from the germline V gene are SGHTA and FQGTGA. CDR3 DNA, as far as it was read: TGTGCCAGCAGCTTCCAGGGTGGGGAAGAGACC. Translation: CASSFQGGEET. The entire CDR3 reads CASSFQGGEETQYF.